Shown below are 5 T cell receptor beta chains from a single sample sequenced in a study of circulating and synovial CD4+ cells in juvenile arthritis. Data came from immunoSEQ multiplex PCR; TCRdb stores just in-frame clones and leaves some out. This table holds about 34,000 clones, nearly 97% found once. The sequenced sample consisted of CD4+ T cells from blood. These receptors originate from a human donor with juvenile idiopathic arthritis.

CDR3 bases: TGTGCCAGCAGCTCCTGGACTAGCCCAAGGCCAGATACGCAGTATTTT. It encodes CASSSWTSPRPDTQYF. The V and J genes are TRBV7-2 and TRBJ2-3; 8 nucleotides match TRBD2. V lost 4 bases and J lost 4; bases outside the gene matches: 10. Looked up from germline, CDR1 is SGHTA and CDR2 is FQGNSA. CDR3 length equals 16 residues.

This clone was found once. This chain connects TRBV9 to TRBJ1-1, with a tentative D call TRBD1 (6 bases). This CDR3 comprises 15 residues. The germline V gene has CDR1 SGDLS and CDR2 YYNGEE. V was trimmed by 0 bases and J by 5 bases, leaving 14 bases between them. CDR3 nucleotides: TGTGCCAGCAGCGTAGACCCACAGGGAAGGACTGAAGCTTTCTTT. Translating gives CASSVDPQGRTEAFF.

The V call is TRBV5-6, the J call TRBJ2-7, with 9 bases aligning to TRBD1. This CDR3 comprises 16 residues. Unmatched junction bases numbered 13, after V lost 7 bases and J lost 2 bases. CDR1 SGHDT and CDR2 YYEEEE come from the germline V gene. CDR3 protein: CASAKRRQGGAYEQYF. CDR3 nucleotide sequence: TGTGCCAGCGCAAAGAGAAGACAGGGGGGCGCCTACGAGCAGTACTTC.

The chain couples TRBV5-8 to TRBJ2-1; the D is unclear. V was clipped by 0 bases and J by 2 bases, with 15 bases between them. The CDR3 loop spans 17 amino acids. Per the germline V gene, CDR1 is SGHTS and CDR2 is YDEGEE. CDR3 sequence (DNA): TGTGCCAGCAGCTTGGACCCCGAGAAGATACCCTACAATGAGCAGTTCTTC. It is translated as CASSLDPEKIPYNEQFF. Using reference TRBV5-8 and TRBJ2-1 for the parts outside the CDR3, the full variable domain is EAGVTQSPTHLIKTRGQQATLRCSPISGHTSVYWYQQALGLGLQFLLWYDEGEERNRGNFPPRFSGRQFPNYSSELNVNALELEDSALYLCASSLDPEKIPYNEQFFGPGTRLTVL.

The rearrangement uses TRBV5-1 and TRBJ2-1, with D perhaps being TRBD1 or TRBD2 (5 bases each). Deletions cut 4 bases from V and 0 bases from J, with 11 bases between. Germline V gene sequence: CDR1 SGHRS, CDR2 YFSETQ. The CDR3 is made up of 15 amino acids. The chain's CDR3 is CASSVDTSSYNEQFF. In nucleotides, the CDR3 is TGCGCCAGCAGCGTGGACACTAGCTCCTACAATGAGCAGTTCTTC.